Each of the 8 T cell receptor beta chains below was sequenced from the same sample in a study of PD-1 blockade in classical Hodgkin lymphoma. TCRdb's table, derived via immunoSEQ multiplex PCR, lists solely in-frame clones and lacks some. The table includes some 58,000 clones, 85% to 95% detected once. The time point denotes: cycle 4 day 1 (C4D1), after five to seven weeks of nivolumab. Relapse was seen in all patients after autologous stem cell transplantation, and brentuximab vedotin exposure was variable. The sample consisted of peripheral blood mononuclear cells (PBMCs), taken before the fourth cycle of nivolumab. All receptors derive from a human donor with classical Hodgkin lymphoma.

This clone appeared once. CDR3 in amino acids: CASSAGKKETQYF. As DNA, the CDR3 is TGTGCCAGCTCGGCAGGCAAGAAAGAGACCCAGTACTTC. The chain couples TRBV18 to TRBJ2-5, with unresolved D. V shed 6 bases and J shed 3 bases, with 11 bases lying between them. The germline CDR1 and CDR2 sequences are KGHSH and LQKENI. The CDR3 totals 13 residues.

In its sample, this clone was seen once. The V and J genes are TRBV6-5 and TRBJ2-3, with TRBD2 identical over 12 bases. J gave up 4 bases and V 5 bases, and 4 bases lay outside the gene matches. The CDR3 spans 15 residues. Looked up from germline, CDR1 is MNHEY and CDR2 is SVGAGI. In DNA, the CDR3 is TGTGCCAGCAGTCTAACTAGCGGGGGGCCAGATACGCAGTATTTT. It codes for CASSLTSGGPDTQYF.

The table lists this clone with a few counts. J is TRBJ1-6 and V is TRBV10-2; 7 bases map to TRBD1. This CDR3 is built from 14 residues. V lost 3 bases, J lost 8 bases, and 4 bases stayed unmatched. Germline-derived CDR1 and CDR2 are WSHSY and SAAADI. The CDR3 region is CASSDDRDHSPLHF. The CDR3, as DNA: TGCGCCAGCAGTGATGACAGGGACCATTCACCCCTCCACTTT.

This chain joins TRBV4-1 and TRBJ1-1; D uncertain. V was clipped by 4 bases and J by 0 bases, with 18 bases between them. The CDR3 contains 17 residues. CDR1 and CDR2 from the germline V gene are MGHRA and YSYEKL. The CDR3 DNA is TGCGCCAGCAGCCTAAGAGGTTCCAAGGATTTGAACACTGAAGCTTTCTTT. This codes for CASSLRGSKDLNTEAFF.

The genes are TRBV5-1 and TRBJ2-3; 7 bases agree with TRBD1. Germline V lookup: CDR1 SGHRS, CDR2 YFSETQ. This CDR3 comprises 15 residues. Trimming cost V 5 bases and J 0 bases; bases outside gene matches: 6. The DNA for the CDR3 is TGCGCCAGCAGACTCGGACAGGATAGCACAGATACGCAGTATTTT. This gives the protein CASRLGQDSTDTQYF.

The rearrangement links TRBV27 to TRBJ2-2; perhaps TRBD1 as D (6 bases). Germline values: CDR1 MNHEY, CDR2 SMNVEV (reference sequence). The CDR3 runs to 17 residues. V gave up 1 base and J gave up 2 bases, with 14 bases separating them. The CDR3 here is CASSLYPGQRNTGELFF. The CDR3 nucleotides read TGTGCCAGCAGTTTATATCCGGGACAAAGAAACACCGGGGAGCTGTTTTTT.

The CDR3 DNA reads TGTGCCAGCAGCGCAGGGGGCGGGTACTACAATGAGCAGTTCTTC. It is translated as CASSAGGGYYNEQFF. The chain recombines TRBV9 with TRBJ2-1; 8 bases fit TRBD1. Germline V CDR1 and CDR2: SGDLS, YYNGEE. The CDR3 sequence is 15 residues long. J gave up 3 bases and V 3 bases, and 5 bases lay outside the gene matches.

This clone came up a few times. V gene TRBV7-8 combines with J gene TRBJ2-2; the D gene could be TRBD1 or TRBD2 (5 bases each). Trimming shortened V by 5 bases and J by 6 bases, and 10 bases separated the two germline ends. The length of the CDR3 is 13 residues. Germline lookup yields CDR1 SGHVS and CDR2 FQNEAQ. Here the CDR3 DNA reads TGTGCCAGCAGCGAGTGGGGGTCCGGGGAGCTGTTTTTT. It encodes CASSEWGSGELFF.